This passage covers 32 T cell receptor beta chains from one sample sequenced in a study of spatial heterogeneity in lung cancer. TCRdb independently ran MiXCR on the 5' RACE reads; one entry per CDR3 protein. Among tens of thousands of distinct CDR3 sequences listed, less than 15% were seen once. Time point indicated: sample taken at primary tumor resection. The sequences come from PBMCs, collected at surgery. These receptors all come from a male donor with early-stage non-small cell lung cancer.

The sample holds a few counts of this clonotype. The chain links TRBV28 to TRBJ2-7; D call uncertain. V lost 6 bases to trimming and J lost 7 bases, with 10 bases between them. Germline-derived CDR1 and CDR2 are MDHEN and SYDVKM. The CDR3 length is 11 residues. CDR3 sequence reads: CASSHTWEQYF. CDR3 nucleotides: TGTGCCAGCAGCCATACCTGGGAGCAGTACTTC.

This clonotype was counted only a few times. V and J are TRBV29-1 and TRBJ2-1; D possibly matches TRBD1 or TRBD2 (6 bases each). CDR3 length: 12 amino acids. CDR1 is SQVTM, CDR2 ANQGSEA, per germline. The CDR3 coding sequence is TGCAGTTTTAGGGGGAGGTACAATGAGCAGTTCTTC. Residues: CSFRGRYNEQFF.

This clonotype was picked up a small number of times. CDR3 DNA sequence: TGTGCCAGCAGCACGGTACAGGCGGTGAGGGGGACCCAGTACTTC. It yields the protein CASSTVQAVRGTQYF. The rearrangement links TRBV27 to TRBJ2-5, with D perhaps matching TRBD1 or TRBD2 (5 bases each). Trimming left V 6 bases short and J 7 bases short, with 21 bases between. CDR3 length: 15 amino acids. The V gene's germline CDR1 is MNHEY and CDR2 SMNVEV (reference sequence).

In this sample, this clonotype turned up many times. The rearrangement uses TRBV4-3 and TRBJ2-3, with 7 bases fitting TRBD1. The CDR3 totals 15 residues. With 3 bases clipped from V and 2 bases from J, the junction kept 5 bases outside the gene matches. Germline V gene data show CDR1 as LGHNA and CDR2 as YSLEER. CDR3 residues: CASSHYTGDTDTQYF. The CDR3 DNA follows: TGCGCCAGCAGCCATTACACAGGGGACACAGATACGCAGTATTTT.

This clonotype was detected ten times or more. The chain employs TRBV27 and TRBJ2-1, with TRBD1 matching 7 bases. Germline values: CDR1 MNHEY, CDR2 SMNVEV (reference sequence). After removal of 3 bases from V and 2 bases from J, the junction contained 4 bases not matched to a gene. This CDR3 has 15 residues. CDR3: CASSFLQGTYNEQFF. CDR3 coding DNA: TGTGCCAGCAGTTTCTTACAGGGGACCTACAATGAGCAGTTCTTC.

This chain links TRBV29-1 with TRBJ2-3; D gene unclear. The germline CDR1 and CDR2 sequences are SQVTM and ANQGSEA. CDR3 length equals 11 residues. V was cut by 4 bases and J by 2 bases, with 4 bases left in between. The CDR3 region is CSVGDTDTQYF. CDR3 in DNA: TGCAGCGTTGGGGACACAGATACGCAGTATTTT.

This clonotype was seen more than once but under ten times. The CDR3 spells CASQTGLALDEQYF. The CDR3 DNA reads TGTGCCAGCCAGACAGGACTAGCGCTGGACGAGCAGTACTTC. The gene calls are TRBV3-1 and TRBJ2-7, with 9 bases lining up with TRBD2. The CDR3 covers 14 residues. Germline CDR1 reads LGHDT; CDR2 reads YNNKEL (reference sequence). Trimming removed 8 bases from V and 5 bases from J; junction bases left unmatched: 10.

The sample holds a few counts of this clonotype. At one end the junction does not follow the germline gene, possibly because of a read error. The rearrangement links TRBV7-7 to TRBJ2-3; D is ambiguous. Per the germline V gene, CDR1 is SSHAT and CDR2 is FNYEAQ (reference sequence). This CDR3 comprises 14 residues. The DNA of the CDR3 is TGTGCTAGCAGCCAAAAGGAGCTGGCCGGAACGCAGTATTTT. It codes for CASSQKELAGTQYF. Full variable domain (missing parts from reference TRBV7-7 and TRBJ2-3): GAGVSQSPRYKVTKRGQDVTLRCDPISSHATLYWYQQALGQGPEFLTYFNYEAQPDKSGLPSDRFSAERPEGSISTLTIQRTEQRDSAMYRCASSQKELAGTQYFGPGTRLTVL.

V usage is TRBV5-1 and J usage is TRBJ2-3, with 12 bases fitting TRBD2. V shed 0 bases, J shed 1 base, and the junction held 6 bases outside the gene matches. CDR1 and CDR2 (germline): SGHRS, YFSETQ. This CDR3 is built from 18 residues. The CDR3 here is CASSLALAGGYRTDTQYF. In DNA, the CDR3 is TGCGCCAGCAGCTTGGCACTAGCGGGGGGCTACCGCACAGATACGCAGTATTTT.

This clonotype came up many times. V usage is TRBV5-1 and J usage is TRBJ2-3, with 10 bases matching TRBD2. From germline, CDR1 is SGHRS and CDR2 YFSETQ. With V trimmed by 4 bases and J by 6 bases, 8 bases remained unmatched. The CDR3 covers 15 residues. CDR3 in DNA: TGCGCCAGCAGCCCCGGACTAGCGGTGGGGGATACGCAGTATTTT. Encoded protein: CASSPGLAVGDTQYF. The full variable domain, with the rest looked up from reference TRBV5-1 and TRBJ2-3, is KAGVTQTPRYLIKTRGQQVTLSCSPISGHRSVSWYQQTPGQGLQFLFEYFSETQRNKGNFPGRFSGRQFSNSRSEMNVSTLELGDSALYLCASSPGLAVGDTQYFGPGTRLTVL.

This chain uses TRBV25-1 with TRBJ1-2, with D unresolved. Trimming left V 3 bases short and J 1 base short, with 6 bases between. The CDR3 is 13 amino acids. In germline, CDR1 is MGHDK, CDR2 SYGVNS. This CDR3 reads CASSDQNNYGYTF. CDR3 DNA: TGTGCCAGCAGTGACCAGAATAACTATGGCTACACCTTC.

Only a few counts were recorded for this clonotype. The chain is built from TRBV28 and TRBJ2-1; D not certain. The CDR3 loop spans 14 amino acids. Trimming pared 5 bases from V and 7 bases from J, leaving 15 bases between. CDR1 and CDR2 (germline): MDHEN, SYDVKM. CDR3 in amino acids: CASSPQAPGNEQFF. The CDR3 bases are TGTGCCAGCAGTCCCCAGGCCCCTGGGAATGAGCAGTTCTTC.

This clonotype was counted only a few times. V is TRBV29-1 and J is TRBJ2-2; D is unresolved. CDR3 length equals 13 residues. Per germline, CDR1 SQVTM and CDR2 ANQGSEA. V was clipped by 6 bases and J by 1 base, with 9 bases between them. CDR3 region: CSVRYRNTGELFF. In DNA form, the CDR3 reads TGCAGCGTCAGATACAGGAACACCGGGGAGCTGTTTTTT.

This clonotype has only a few counts. This chain joins TRBV27 and TRBJ1-6; no clear D. Trimming shortened V by 3 bases and J by 8 bases, and 11 bases separated the two germline ends. This CDR3 spans 14 amino acids. The germline CDR1 and CDR2 sequences are MNHEY and SMNVEV (reference sequence). CDR3 sequence (DNA): TGTGCCAGCAGTTTCGGAGGTTCGGATTCACCCCTCCACTTT. Translating gives CASSFGGSDSPLHF.

In its sample, this clonotype was seen a few times. The rearrangement links TRBV7-6 to TRBJ1-3; perhaps TRBD1 as D (5 bases). This CDR3 has 16 residues. The V and J ends lost 6 bases and 4 bases respectively, with 19 bases between them. CDR1 is SGHVS, CDR2 FNYEAQ, per germline. The CDR3 loop is CASSYEQVSAGNTIYF. CDR3 bases: TGTGCCAGCAGTTACGAACAGGTTTCTGCCGGAAACACCATATATTTT.

J is TRBJ2-1 and V is TRBV29-1; TRBD2 matches 11 bases. The CDR3 extends over 14 amino acids. The V segment lost 2 bases and the J segment 3 bases; nucleotides outside the gene matches: 0. Per germline, CDR1 SQVTM and CDR2 ANQGSEA. The CDR3 protein is CSVELAGGYNEQFF. CDR3 coding DNA: TGCAGCGTTGAACTAGCGGGAGGCTACAATGAGCAGTTCTTC.

The V and J genes are TRBV4-1 and TRBJ2-5, with 13 bases identical to TRBD2. V dropped 0 bases and J dropped 9; count of bases not matched to a gene: 4. This CDR3 is 15 amino acids long. Germline V gene lookup returns CDR1 MGHRA and CDR2 YSYEKL. In nucleotides, the CDR3 is TGCGCCAGCAGCCAAGAGGGACTAGCGGGGAGGGCCCAGTACTTC. It translates to CASSQEGLAGRAQYF.

This clonotype was detected only a few times. This chain uses TRBV12-3 or TRBV12-4 with TRBJ2-7, with D unresolved. V lost 6 bases and J 11 bases, leaving 14 bases between the germline ends. The CDR3 length is 11 residues. This CDR3 reads CASRGGPEEYF. The CDR3 coding sequence is TGTGCCAGCAGGGGTGGGCCTGAGGAGTACTTC.

This clonotype was seen only a few times. The V and J genes are TRBV24-1 and TRBJ2-2, with 8 bases lining up with TRBD2. The CDR3 contains 14 residues. The V gene's germline CDR1 is KGHDR and CDR2 SFDVKD. Unmatched junction bases numbered 3, after V lost 6 bases and J lost 4 bases. The CDR3 is CATSKRGSTGELFF. In DNA form, the CDR3 reads TGTGCCACCAGTAAGCGGGGGTCCACCGGGGAGCTGTTTTTT.

In this sample, this clonotype turned up once. The J gene is TRBJ2-2, the V gene TRBV20-1, with a tentative D call TRBD1 (5 bases). CDR1 and CDR2 (germline): DFQATT, SNEGSKA (reference sequence). V was clipped by 0 bases and J by 1 base, with 15 bases between them. The CDR3 totals 17 residues. The DNA of the CDR3 is TGCAGTGCTAGAGATGTTCAGGGCGGTTGGAACACCGGGGAGCTGTTTTTT. It codes for CSARDVQGGWNTGELFF.

The genes are TRBV9 and TRBJ2-3; a weak D match, TRBD2 (5 bases). CDR3 size: 14 residues. Germline lookup yields CDR1 SGDLS and CDR2 YYNGEE. The V end lost 0 bases, the J end lost 4 bases, and 9 bases lay between the germline ends. CDR3 residues: CASSVGPEADTQYF. Written as DNA, the CDR3 is TGTGCCAGCAGCGTAGGACCGGAGGCAGATACGCAGTATTTT.

This chain uses TRBV6-6 with TRBJ2-7, with 10 bases lining up with TRBD1. There are 14 residues in the CDR3. Germline V gene lookup returns CDR1 MNHNY and CDR2 SVGAGI (reference sequence). J was trimmed by 6 bases and V by 7 bases; bases with no gene match: 9. CDR3 residues: CASTVETGGGEQYF. CDR3 nucleotide sequence: TGTGCCAGCACCGTCGAGACAGGGGGCGGCGAGCAGTACTTC.

This clonotype has only one observation. The chain links TRBV27 to TRBJ1-2, with D perhaps TRBD1 (6 bases). Per germline, CDR1 MNHEY and CDR2 SMNVEV (reference sequence). The CDR3 extends over 15 amino acids. The V gene lost 6 bases and the J gene lost 11 bases, with 25 bases spanning the gap. This CDR3 is CASRVWTESSYKYTF. CDR3 DNA sequence: TGTGCCAGCAGGGTCTGGACAGAATCCTCCTATAAGTACACCTTC.

The sample holds many counts of this clonotype. CDR3 DNA: TGTGCCAGCAGTTTATCAGGGGGCACAGATACGCAGTATTTT. Amino acids: CASSLSGGTDTQYF. This chain uses TRBV28 with TRBJ2-3; tentatively, D is TRBD1 (6 bases). Trimming stripped 1 base from V and 1 base from J, with 6 bases between. The CDR3 is 14 residues long. Germline V gene sequence: CDR1 MDHEN, CDR2 SYDVKM.

The chain combines TRBV7-9 with TRBJ1-2, with a weak D call TRBD1 (5 bases). The CDR3 runs 17 residues. V lost 1 base and J 2 bases, leaving 17 bases between the germline ends. Germline V gene lookup returns CDR1 SEHNR and CDR2 FQNEAQ (reference sequence). The CDR3 coding sequence is TGTGCCAGCAGCTTAGAAGGAAGGTTAGGGACGAACTATGGCTACACCTTC. As protein: CASSLEGRLGTNYGYTF.

In its sample, this clonotype was seen a few times. This chain connects TRBV28 to TRBJ2-1; weak D call: TRBD1 (6 bases). Per the germline V gene, CDR1 is MDHEN and CDR2 is SYDVKM. Trimming pared 10 bases from V and 12 bases from J, leaving 16 bases between. This CDR3 has 11 residues. Written as DNA, the CDR3 is TGTGCCACATCCTCATCCAGGGGGCAGTTCTTC. This translates into CATSSSRGQFF. The variable domain in full, completed from reference TRBV28 and TRBJ2-1, reads DVKVTQSSRYLVKRTGEKVFLECVQDMDHENMFWYRQDPGLGLRLIYFSYDVKMKEKGDIPEGYSVSREKKERFSLILESASTNQTSMYLCATSSSRGQFFGPGTRLTVL.

There are a few counts of this clonotype. This sequence joins TRBV15 and TRBJ2-7; 7 nucleotides match TRBD1. V lost 0 bases and J lost 4; bases outside the gene matches: 9. The CDR3 sequence is 16 residues long. The V gene's germline CDR1 is LNHNV and CDR2 YYDKDF (reference sequence). DNA of the CDR3: TGTGCCACCAGCAGAGATTATGTAGGGGGCGGTTACGAGCAGTACTTC. This encodes CATSRDYVGGGYEQYF.

In its sample, this clonotype was seen many times. The rearrangement joins TRBV6-2 or TRBV6-3 to TRBJ2-7; 13 nucleotides line up with TRBD2. V dropped 6 bases and J dropped 3; count of bases not matched to a gene: 2. Germline V gives CDR1 MNHEY, CDR2 SVGEGT. The CDR3 consists of 14 residues. The CDR3 coding sequence is TGTGCCAGCAGCCGGACTAGCGGGAGCTACGAGCAGTACTTC. Amino acid sequence: CASSRTSGSYEQYF.

V and J are TRBV4-3 and TRBJ2-1; 10 bases agree with TRBD2. CDR1 is LGHNA, CDR2 YSLEER, per germline. The trim removed 0 bases at V and 12 bases at J, leaving 11 bases unmatched. The CDR3 has 16 residues. The CDR3 reads CASSQDQGTSAYPQFF. The CDR3 DNA is TGCGCCAGCAGCCAAGATCAGGGGACTAGCGCCTACCCGCAGTTCTTC.

This clonotype was counted at least ten times. J is TRBJ2-1 and V is TRBV7-3, with 7 positions matching TRBD2. Germline CDR1 is SGHTA and CDR2 is FQGTGA. V trimming: 4 bases; J trimming: 10 bases; junction bases outside the gene matches: 10. This CDR3 is built from 14 residues. DNA of the CDR3: TGTGCCAGCAGCTCCGCTGGGGGGGACCTGGAGCAGTTCTTC. It codes for CASSSAGGDLEQFF.

In its sample, this clonotype was seen a few times. The V call is TRBV5-1, the J call TRBJ1-5, with 10 bases that match TRBD1. The CDR3 consists of 14 residues. Germline CDR1 SGHRS, CDR2 YFSETQ. The ends lost 4 bases at V and 5 bases at J; junction bases unmatched: 3. This chain's CDR3 is CASSEGTGDQPQHF. DNA for the CDR3: TGCGCCAGCAGCGAAGGGACAGGGGATCAGCCCCAGCATTTT. The whole variable domain, remainder taken from reference TRBV5-1 and TRBJ1-5, is KAGVTQTPRYLIKTRGQQVTLSCSPISGHRSVSWYQQTPGQGLQFLFEYFSETQRNKGNFPGRFSGRQFSNSRSEMNVSTLELGDSALYLCASSEGTGDQPQHFGDGTRLSIL.

This clonotype was detected only a few times. This chain uses TRBV19 with TRBJ1-1; a possible D gene is TRBD1 (5 bases). Deletions cut 3 bases from V and 5 bases from J, with 16 bases between. The CDR3 length is 15 residues. Germline CDR1 reads LNHDA; CDR2 reads SQIVND (reference sequence). CDR3 in amino acids: CASSIRGRGETEAFF. The CDR3 region has the DNA TGTGCCAGTAGTATCCGGGGCCGCGGGGAAACTGAAGCTTTCTTT.